This entry concerns a single TCR beta chain. Its target is not known. This CDR3 contains 18 residues. V shed 0 bases, J shed 0 bases, and the junction held 6 bases outside the gene matches. Looked up from germline, CDR1 is LGHNA and CDR2 is YSLEER. TCRdb's table, derived via immunoSEQ multiplex PCR, lists solely in-frame clones and lacks some. Here the sample spans roughly 54,000 clones, around 92% being singletons. These data belong to a study of T cell responses to AZD1222 COVID-19 vaccine. Study-wide results and limits: Researchers took repertoire samples only after the peak T cell response had come. At 160-218 and 743-854, vaccine-associated CD4 TCRs were dominant, and they spanned spike. Donors in the cohort were predominantly white British and more often female, and clonal diversity was possibly underestimated.

Pooled samples include second doses given at about 4 or 12 weeks. This clonotype was sampled from an adult who received the AZD1222 COVID-19 vaccine. The chain links TRBV4-3 to TRBJ1-3; 9 positions agree with TRBD1. The sequences come from peripheral blood, collected 28 days after the second AZD1222 dose. The CDR3 sequence is CASSQDTDRGTSGNTIYF. Written as DNA, the CDR3 is TGCGCCAGCAGCCAAGATACGGACAGGGGAACCTCTGGAAACACCATATATTTT.